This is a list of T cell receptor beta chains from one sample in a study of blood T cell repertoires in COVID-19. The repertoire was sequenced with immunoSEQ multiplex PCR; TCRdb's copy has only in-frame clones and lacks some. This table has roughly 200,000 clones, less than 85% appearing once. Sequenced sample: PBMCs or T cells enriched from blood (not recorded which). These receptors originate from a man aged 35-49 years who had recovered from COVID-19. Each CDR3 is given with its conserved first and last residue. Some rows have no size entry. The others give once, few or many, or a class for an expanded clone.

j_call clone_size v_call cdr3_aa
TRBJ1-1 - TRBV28 CASNTTPGTANTEAFF
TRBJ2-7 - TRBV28 CASSPRQGAREQYF
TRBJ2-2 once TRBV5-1 CASSFETGGTGELFF
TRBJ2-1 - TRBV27 CASSLGTSGSAYNEQFF
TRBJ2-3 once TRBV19 CASSNRADTQYF
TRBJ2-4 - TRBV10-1 CASSESGQENIQYF
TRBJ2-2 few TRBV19 CASSGLGGTGELFF
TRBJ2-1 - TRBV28 CASGGHEQFF
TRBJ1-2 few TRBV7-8 CASSQPGTGEGYTF
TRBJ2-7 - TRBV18 CASSTGGSGMYEQYF
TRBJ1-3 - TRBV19 CASSPGQGSGNTIYF
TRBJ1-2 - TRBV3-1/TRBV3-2 CASSQGTGANYGYTF
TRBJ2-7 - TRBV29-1 CSVLHRDSSYEQYF
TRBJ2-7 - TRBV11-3 CASSRQGDEQYF
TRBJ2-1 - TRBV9 CASRPGLADNEQFF
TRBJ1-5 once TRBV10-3 CAISVGQGNQPQHF
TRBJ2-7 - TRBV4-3 CASSPSPTRGPALSYEQYF
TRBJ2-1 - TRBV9 CASSVYGTYRDEQFF
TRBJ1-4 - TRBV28 CASSPQGARGEKLFF
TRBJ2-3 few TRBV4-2 CASSPELAGGTDTQYF
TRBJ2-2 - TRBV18 CASSPLALAGGRTGELFF
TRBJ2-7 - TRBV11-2 CASSSTLAEKSYEQYF
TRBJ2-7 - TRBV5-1 CASSLAGTGPYEQYF
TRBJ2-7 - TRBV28 CASGRKGDEQYF
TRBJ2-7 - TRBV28 CASSPRGTGSYEQYF